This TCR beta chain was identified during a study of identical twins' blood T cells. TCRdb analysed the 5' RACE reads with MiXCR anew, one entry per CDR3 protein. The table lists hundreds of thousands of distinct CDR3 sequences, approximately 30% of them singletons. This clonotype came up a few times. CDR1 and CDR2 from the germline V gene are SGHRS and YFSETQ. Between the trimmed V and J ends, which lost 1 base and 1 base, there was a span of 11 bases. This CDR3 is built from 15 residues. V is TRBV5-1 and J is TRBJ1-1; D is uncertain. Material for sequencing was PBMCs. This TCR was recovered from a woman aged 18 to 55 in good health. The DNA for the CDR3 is TGCGCCAGCAGCTTGTATACAGTTTCGAACACTGAAGCTTTCTTT. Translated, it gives CASSLYTVSNTEAFF.